This T cell receptor (beta chain) was recorded in a study of T cell responses to AZD1222 COVID-19 vaccine. Study-wide results and caveats: Of spike-specific TCRs, nearly half reportedly target regions left unmutated in variants. Donors in the cohort were predominantly white British and more often female, and clonal diversity was possibly underestimated. Increases in Spike-specific TCR breadth and depth were seen after two AZD1222 doses.

Profiled with immunoSEQ multiplex PCR; TCRdb holds only in-frame clones, not every one. The sample carries 100,000 to 150,000 clones, around 85% recorded once. Per the germline V gene, CDR1 is MNHEY and CDR2 is SVGAGI. Trimming cost V 5 bases and J 5 bases; bases outside gene matches: 8. The CDR3 is 15 amino acids. A remark on this clone: No antigen is known for it.

Whether given at about 4 or about 12 weeks, second doses were pooled. The receptor was derived from an adult who received the AZD1222 COVID-19 vaccine. The chain employs TRBV6-5 and TRBJ1-5, with TRBD1 matching over 8 bases. The sample in question was peripheral blood, obtained 28 days after the second AZD1222 dose. The CDR3 reads CASSTGQGGDQPQHF. The CDR3 nucleotides read TGTGCCAGCAGTACTGGACAGGGCGGAGATCAGCCCCAGCATTTT.